The clone carrying this T cell receptor (beta chain) was counted between two and nine times. The data are from a study of shared clonotypes between healthy human individuals. Background on the study: Donors, aged 18 to 49, were two women and three men.

TCRdb keeps only in-frame clones here, not all; method: immunoSEQ multiplex PCR. Of hundreds of thousands of clones listed, about 95% are singletons. CD45RO negativity and positive selection for CCR7 defined naive CD8 cells, a population that excluded terminally differentiated effector memory CD45RA+ cells. CDR1 is SGHDN and CDR2 is FVKESK in the germline V gene. Trimming cost V 6 bases and J 0 bases, with 5 bases left between them. CDR3 size: 12 residues. This TCR was sampled from a woman in her 30s in good health. This sequence joins TRBV14 and TRBJ1-1, with D unclear. Sequenced material: naive CD8+ T cells sorted from blood. In DNA, the CDR3 is TGTGCCAGCAGTCGGATGAACACTGAAGCTTTCTTT. Amino acid sequence: CASSRMNTEAFF.